Below are 26 T cell receptor beta chains sequenced from a single sample in a study of blood T cell repertoires in COVID-19. Measured with immunoSEQ multiplex PCR; TCRdb has only the in-frame clones, and not every one. Of 150,000 or so clones in the sample, less than 80% were seen once. Sequencing used peripheral blood. The source is a woman aged 80 or over with active or convalescent COVID-19.

This chain joins TRBV14 and TRBJ2-1; the match to TRBD2 covers 10 bases. This CDR3 region has 15 residues. The ends lost 2 bases at V and 7 bases at J; junction bases unmatched: 5. Looked up from germline, CDR1 is SGHDN and CDR2 is FVKESK. CDR3 nucleotides: TGTGCCAGCAGCCAACGAGCGGGGGGGCCAAATGAGCAGTTCTTC. It is translated as CASSQRAGGPNEQFF.

The CDR3 reads CATSDSHSGGYTF. The CDR3 nucleotides read TGTGCCACCAGTGACTCGCATTCGGGTGGCTACACCTTC. This rearrangement joins TRBV24-1 to TRBJ1-2; D not resolved. Germline CDR1 and CDR2: KGHDR and SFDVKD. This CDR3 contains 13 residues. The germline V and J ends were trimmed by 4 bases and 7 bases, with 12 bases remaining between them.

The V call is TRBV27, the J call TRBJ1-4; 11 nucleotides align to TRBD1. J was trimmed by 8 bases and V by 6 bases; bases with no gene match: 5. The germline gives CDR1 MNHEY, CDR2 SMNVEV (reference sequence). This CDR3 has 14 amino acids. The CDR3, as DNA: TGTGCCAGCAGCCGGGACAGGGGGAGAGAAAAACTGTTTTTT. This gives the protein CASSRDRGREKLFF.

The chain links TRBV27 to TRBJ1-2; TRBD1 matches at 7 bases. This CDR3 contains 15 residues. The germline V gene encodes CDR1 MNHEY and CDR2 SMNVEV (reference sequence). V shed 6 bases, J shed 8 bases, and the junction held 15 bases outside the gene matches. The CDR3 loop reads CASSPNPGQLDGYTF. The CDR3, as DNA: TGTGCCAGCAGCCCTAATCCGGGACAGCTTGACGGCTACACCTTC.

The CDR3 DNA follows: TGTGCCAGTCACCGACACGTTAGCAATCAGCCCCAGCATTTT. Residues: CASHRHVSNQPQHF. The chain recombines TRBV19 with TRBJ1-5; D is undetermined. Per the germline V gene, CDR1 is LNHDA and CDR2 is SQIVND (reference sequence). The V end was cut by 8 bases, the J end by 0 bases, with 11 bases between. CDR3 size: 14 residues.

The rearrangement uses TRBV28 and TRBJ1-2; TRBD1 matches 9 bases. Germline lookup yields CDR1 MDHEN and CDR2 SYDVKM. This CDR3 has 15 amino acids. Germline trimming cut 7 bases from V and 2 bases from J; bases unmatched to any gene: 8. In DNA form, the CDR3 reads TGTGCCAGCACCCAGGGACAGGGCCGAAACTATGGCTACACCTTC. Amino acid sequence: CASTQGQGRNYGYTF.

This rearrangement joins TRBV3-1 (or the pseudogene TRBV3-2) to TRBJ2-3; TRBD2 aligns across 13 bases. The CDR3 runs to 16 residues. Germline CDR1 and CDR2: LGHDT and YNNKEL (reference sequence). Losses at the gene ends were 4 bases for V and 2 bases for J; bases not matched to a gene: 3. CDR3 sequence reads: CASSRLAGGTTDTQYF. In DNA, the CDR3 is TGTGCCAGCAGCCGACTAGCGGGGGGAACCACAGATACGCAGTATTTT.

The chain carries TRBV27 and TRBJ1-4, with D unresolved. The CDR3 runs 17 residues. V dropped 6 bases and J dropped 0 bases, with 17 bases sitting between them. Germline CDR1 MNHEY, CDR2 SMNVEV (reference sequence). The CDR3 spells CASSVALKTATNEKLFF. The CDR3 coding sequence is TGTGCCAGCAGCGTGGCGCTAAAGACTGCAACTAATGAAAAACTGTTTTTT.

This rearrangement joins TRBV4-2 to TRBJ2-3, with 9 bases aligning to TRBD2. V trimming: 3 bases; J trimming: 5 bases; junction bases outside the gene matches: 9. Per the germline V gene, CDR1 is LGHNA and CDR2 is YNFKEQ. This CDR3 region has 16 residues. CDR3 loop: CASSHEPGLARDTQYF. CDR3 in DNA: TGTGCCAGCAGCCATGAACCGGGACTAGCAAGAGATACGCAGTATTTT.

V and J are TRBV5-1 and TRBJ1-2; TRBD1 is a possible D gene (6 bases). Germline assignment: CDR1 SGHRS and CDR2 YFSETQ. The CDR3 loop spans 14 amino acids. Deletions cut 5 bases from V and 5 bases from J, with 16 bases between. CDR3 residues: CASRSSTGGYGYTF. The CDR3 coding sequence is TGCGCCAGCAGATCTTCGACAGGCGGGTATGGCTACACCTTC.

The J gene is TRBJ2-7, the V gene TRBV6-5; 8 bases agree with TRBD2. Germline V gene data show CDR1 as MNHEY and CDR2 as SVGAGI. V was clipped by 2 bases and J by 4 bases; unmatched bases: 4. This CDR3 contains 14 residues. The CDR3 DNA follows: TGTGCCAGCAGTTACCAATCTAGCGGGTACGAGCAGTACTTC. It yields the protein CASSYQSSGYEQYF.

Only a few counts were recorded for this clone. V gene TRBV19 combines with J gene TRBJ1-4; 9 positions match TRBD1. Germline CDR1 is LNHDA and CDR2 is SQIVND (reference sequence). Trimming cost V 6 bases and J 4 bases; bases outside gene matches: 6. The CDR3 has 15 amino acids. The DNA for the CDR3 is TGTGCCAGTAGGAGCCTGGGACAGGGTAATGAAAAACTGTTTTTT. It specifies CASRSLGQGNEKLFF.

This rearrangement joins TRBV28 to TRBJ1-1; tentative D call: TRBD1 (5 bases). In germline, CDR1 is MDHEN, CDR2 SYDVKM. The CDR3 covers 14 residues. Trimming pared 5 bases from V and 7 bases from J, leaving 17 bases between. The CDR3 sequence: CASSPINDRDEAFF. The CDR3 region has the DNA TGTGCCAGCAGTCCAATAAATGACAGAGATGAAGCTTTCTTT.

This chain links TRBV5-1 with TRBJ2-7; D is perhaps TRBD2 (7 bases). V dropped 4 bases and J dropped 2 bases, with 16 bases sitting between them. The CDR3 is made up of 15 amino acids. The V gene's germline CDR1 is SGHRS and CDR2 YFSETQ. The CDR3 protein is CASSPRGGGTYEQYF. The DNA for the CDR3 is TGCGCCAGCAGCCCCCGGGGAGGGGGGACCTACGAGCAGTACTTC.

This clone was seen a few times. The chain combines TRBV2 with TRBJ1-5, with a weak D call TRBD1 (6 bases). Trimming took off 2 bases at V and 0 bases at J, with 11 bases between the two ends. Germline-derived CDR1 and CDR2 are SNHLY and FYNNEI. CDR3 length: 16 residues. CDR3 bases: TGTGCCAGCAGTGAACAGACAGGCGTTAGCAATCAGCCCCAGCATTTT. Residues: CASSEQTGVSNQPQHF.

J is TRBJ2-1 and V is TRBV2; possible D gene TRBD2, 5 bases. The CDR3 spans 11 residues. V shed 9 bases and J shed 8 bases, with 11 bases lying between them. Germline lookup yields CDR1 SNHLY and CDR2 FYNNEI. CDR3 residues: CARKLGDEQFF. CDR3 nucleotides: TGTGCCAGAAAACTAGGAGATGAGCAGTTCTTC.

This chain uses TRBV30 with TRBJ1-1, with a weak D call TRBD1 (5 bases). The CDR3 is 16 residues long. Trimming removed 0 bases from V and 5 bases from J, with 19 bases in between. From germline, CDR1 is GTSNPN and CDR2 SVGIG (reference sequence). CDR3 sequence: CAWSVRRPRGKTEAFF. CDR3 coding DNA: TGTGCCTGGAGTGTACGGAGGCCCCGGGGGAAAACTGAAGCTTTCTTT. The complete variable domain, with remaining parts taken from reference TRBV30 and TRBJ1-1, reads SQTIHQWPATLVQPVGSPLSLECTVEGTSNPNLYWYRQAAGRGLQLLFYSVGIGQISSEVPQNLSASRPQDRQFILSSKKLLLSDSGFYLCAWSVRRPRGKTEAFFGQGTRLTVV.

The V call is TRBV6-5, the J call TRBJ2-1; TRBD2 is a possible D gene (6 bases). The V end was cut by 2 bases, the J end by 0 bases, with 11 bases between. The CDR3 is 16 residues long. CDR1 is MNHEY, CDR2 SVGAGI, per germline. The DNA for the CDR3 is TGTGCCAGCAGTTACGATCGGGGGAGCTCCTACAATGAGCAGTTCTTC. This gives the protein CASSYDRGSSYNEQFF.

There are a few counts of this clone. The chain links TRBV10-3 to TRBJ1-3; no reliable D call. Germline V CDR1 and CDR2: ENHRY, SYGVKD. This CDR3 is built from 14 residues. With 6 bases removed from V and 8 bases from J, the gap between germline ends came to 17 bases. CDR3 bases: TGTGCCATCAGCCCCGGGAAAACGGTTGACACCATATATTTT. Amino acid sequence: CAISPGKTVDTIYF.

V usage is TRBV7-9 and J usage is TRBJ2-7, with TRBD1 identical over 8 bases. The CDR3 loop spans 16 amino acids. CDR1 is SEHNR and CDR2 is FQNEAQ in the germline V gene (reference sequence). The V segment lost 4 bases and the J segment 1 base; nucleotides outside the gene matches: 9. The CDR3 DNA reads as TGTGCCAGCAGCTGGTGGGGAGGACAGGGATCCTACGAGCAGTACTTC. As protein: CASSWWGGQGSYEQYF.

The chain recombines TRBV19 with TRBJ1-5; 7 bases are shared with TRBD1. This CDR3 comprises 16 residues. V trimming: 6 bases; J trimming: 6 bases; junction bases outside the gene matches: 14. Germline V lookup: CDR1 LNHDA, CDR2 SQIVND (reference sequence). This chain's CDR3 is CASRRGKTGYSQPQHF. DNA of the CDR3: TGTGCCAGTAGAAGGGGCAAGACAGGGTATTCTCAGCCCCAGCATTTT.

The chain links TRBV2 to TRBJ1-2, with D possibly TRBD1 on 6 matching bases. Germline values: CDR1 SNHLY, CDR2 FYNNEI. V was trimmed by 0 bases and J by 1 base, leaving 12 bases between them. The CDR3 covers 16 residues. The chain's CDR3 is CASSEAGAGGNYGYTF. The CDR3 nucleotides read TGTGCCAGCAGTGAAGCGGGGGCAGGAGGTAACTATGGCTACACCTTC.

The gene calls are TRBV28 and TRBJ2-7; D is perhaps TRBD1 (6 bases). The CDR3 is 12 residues long. Germline loops: CDR1 MDHEN, CDR2 SYDVKM. V dropped 5 bases and J dropped 6 bases, with 11 bases sitting between them. CDR3 DNA: TGTGCCAGCAGTAGGGCAGGGGCCGAGCAGTACTTC. It codes for CASSRAGAEQYF.

V gene TRBV30 combines with J gene TRBJ1-5; 9 bases fit TRBD1. With V trimmed by 3 bases and J by 6 bases, 9 bases remained unmatched. This CDR3 region has 15 residues. From germline, CDR1 is GTSNPN and CDR2 SVGIG (reference sequence). The CDR3 protein is CAWSAGTGSSQPQHF. DNA of the CDR3: TGTGCCTGGAGCGCCGGGACAGGGTCATCTCAGCCCCAGCATTTT.

This clone was counted a single time. This chain links TRBV7-2 with TRBJ1-2, with 7 bases that match TRBD1. The germline V gene has CDR1 SGHTA and CDR2 FQGNSA. After removal of 1 base from V and 7 bases from J, the junction contained 6 bases not matched to a gene. This CDR3 has 14 residues. The DNA of the CDR3 is TGTGCCAGCAGCTTAGAGGGGGCCGGCGGTGGCTACACCTTC. It is translated as CASSLEGAGGGYTF.

The gene calls are TRBV12-5 and TRBJ2-1; D call uncertain. CDR1 is LGHNT and CDR2 is FRNRAP in the germline V gene. CDR3 length equals 12 residues. Deletions cut 0 bases from V and 8 bases from J, with 5 bases between. The CDR3, as DNA: TGTGCTAGTGGTTTGGTATCGGATGAGCAGTTCTTC. Residues: CASGLVSDEQFF.